The rows below give T cell receptor beta chains drawn from one sample of a study of T cells in Graves' hyperthyroidism and ophthalmopathy. TCRdb passed the multiplex PCR reads through MiXCR, listing each CDR3 protein once. The sample lists fewer than 300,000 distinct CDR3 sequences; nearly 15% were seen once. The sample consisted of blood. The receptor set was obtained from a woman aged 45 to 65 with Graves' hyperthyroidism that later progressed to Graves' ophthalmopathy. Each CDR3 is given with its conserved first and last residue. D genes are given only for firm matches. Clone size is stated in some rows and not others, as once, few, many or a class when expanded.

many	16	TRBV6-1	TRBJ2-1	TRBD2	CASSLTWGLAYNEQFF	TGTGCCAGCAGCCTGACCTGGGGACTAGCCTACAATGAGCAGTTCTTC
many	15	TRBV28	TRBJ2-1	-	CASTPGSRYWDEQFF	TGTGCCAGCACACCCGGGAGTAGGTATTGGGATGAGCAGTTCTTC
few	15	TRBV9	TRBJ2-2	TRBD2	CASSVSGGEIGELFF	TGTGCCAGCAGCGTCTCGGGAGGGGAAATCGGGGAGCTGTTTTTT
-	16	TRBV7-8	TRBJ2-1	-	CASSLPRASSYNEQFF	TGTGCCAGCAGCCTCCCTCGGGCGAGCTCCTACAATGAGCAGTTCTTC
many	13	TRBV20-1	TRBJ1-2	TRBD1	CSARTGGDYGYTF	TGCAGTGCTAGGACAGGGGGGGACTATGGCTACACCTTC
-	14	TRBV5-4	TRBJ2-7	-	CASSPQGIKYEQYF	TGTGCCAGCAGCCCCCAGGGTATCAAGTACGAGCAGTACTTC
few	13	TRBV9	TRBJ2-1	-	CASSVSTGGEQFF	TGTGCCAGCAGCGTATCCACCGGAGGTGAGCAGTTCTTC
-	18	TRBV7-3	TRBJ2-7	TRBD1	CASSPLGTGGGGTYEQYF	TGTGCCAGCAGCCCCCTCGGGACAGGGGGCGGGGGAACCTACGAGCAGTACTTC
many	19	TRBV11-2	TRBJ2-7	TRBD2	CASRSKIGLARRWSYEQYF	TGTGCCAGCAGATCAAAGATCGGACTAGCGCGCCGCTGGTCCTACGAGCAGTACTTC
few	14	TRBV7-9	TRBJ1-1	-	CASSLMVLETEAFF	TGTGCCAGCAGCTTGATGGTCTTAGAGACTGAAGCTTTCTTT
-	15	TRBV3-1	TRBJ2-7	TRBD2	CASSVRRGEVYEQYF	TGTGCCAGCAGCGTCCGGCGGGGGGAGGTCTACGAGCAGTACTTC
many	13	TRBV6-2/TRBV6-3	TRBJ1-1	-	CASQARKNTEAFF	TGTGCCAGTCAAGCCAGAAAGAACACTGAAGCTTTCTTT
-	13	TRBV28	TRBJ2-7	-	CASSLTRYYEQYF	TGTGCCAGCAGTTTGACACGTTACTACGAGCAGTACTTC
few	16	TRBV9	TRBJ1-2	-	CASSPSGVGENYGYTF	TGTGCCAGCAGCCCATCGGGGGTGGGGGAAAACTATGGCTACACCTTC
few	12	TRBV7-2	TRBJ1-3	-	CASSIFGNTIYF	TGTGCCAGCAGCATCTTTGGAAACACCATATATTTT
many	13	TRBV6-1	TRBJ1-1	-	CASTYAGATEAFF	TGTGCCAGCACCTACGCGGGGGCGACTGAAGCTTTCTTT
many	13	TRBV6-1	TRBJ2-7	-	CASGEVAKNEQYF	TGTGCCAGCGGGGAGGTGGCAAAGAACGAGCAGTACTTC
many	15	TRBV2	TRBJ2-1	TRBD2	CASSLAGGSYNEQFF	TGTGCCAGCAGTCTAGCGGGAGGGTCTTACAATGAGCAGTTCTTC
-	16	TRBV13	TRBJ2-2	-	CASSSERDGLGGELFF	TGTGCCAGCAGCTCCGAACGGGACGGTTTAGGGGGGGAGCTGTTTTTT
many	14	TRBV7-3	TRBJ2-3	TRBD1	CASSVTGGTDTQYF	TGTGCCAGCAGCGTAACAGGGGGGACAGATACGCAGTATTTT
many	12	TRBV30	TRBJ2-7	-	CAWAPVGSEQYF	TGTGCCTGGGCTCCAGTCGGTAGCGAGCAGTACTTC
many	15	TRBV28	TRBJ1-1	-	CASSLWRSLNTEAFF	TGTGCCAGCAGTTTATGGCGGAGTCTGAACACTGAAGCTTTCTTT
few	13	TRBV7-3	TRBJ2-1	-	CASSYRESNEQFF	TGTGCCAGCAGTTATCGAGAGAGCAATGAGCAGTTCTTC
many	14	TRBV3-1	TRBJ1-1	TRBD1	CASSQKQGGTEAFF	TGTGCCAGCAGCCAAAAGCAGGGGGGAACTGAAGCTTTCTTT
many	15	TRBV6-6	TRBJ2-1	-	CASSYSTVSYNEQFF	TGTGCCAGCAGTTACTCGACGGTATCCTACAATGAGCAGTTCTTC
-	14	TRBV19	TRBJ2-3	-	CASSPQGITDTQYF	TGTGCCAGTAGTCCCCAGGGGATCACAGATACGCAGTATTTT
few	17	TRBV18	TRBJ2-3	TRBD2	CASSPIIAGGPPDTQYF	TGTGCCAGCTCACCAATAATCGCGGGAGGGCCCCCAGATACGCAGTATTTT
-	14	TRBV7-3	TRBJ1-1	-	CASSLTGWGTEAFF	TGTGCCAGCAGCTTAACGGGTTGGGGGACTGAAGCTTTCTTT
many	15	TRBV19	TRBJ2-3	TRBD2	CASSTGTSSSDTQYF	TGTGCCAGTAGTACCGGGACTAGCTCATCAGATACGCAGTATTTT
-	16	TRBV7-3	TRBJ2-2	-	CASSPGTETNTGELFF	TGTGCCAGCAGCCCGGGGACCGAAACGAACACCGGGGAGCTGTTTTTT
many	11	TRBV5-1	TRBJ2-3	-	CASSFRDTQYF	TGCGCCAGCAGCTTTCGAGATACGCAGTATTTT
many	15	TRBV7-9	TRBJ2-1	TRBD2	CASFGGLAAYNEQFF	TGTGCCAGCTTCGGGGGACTAGCGGCTTACAATGAGCAGTTCTTC
-	15	TRBV15	TRBJ1-4	-	CATSSQTGTNEKLFF	TGTGCCACCAGCTCCCAGACAGGAACTAATGAAAAACTGTTTTTT
-	16	TRBV27	TRBJ2-7	TRBD1	CASSYRGQEPSGEQYF	TGTGCCAGCAGTTACAGAGGACAGGAGCCATCCGGCGAGCAGTACTTC
many	14	TRBV11-2	TRBJ2-2	-	CASSFTENTGELFF	TGTGCCAGCAGCTTCACAGAGAACACCGGGGAGCTGTTTTTT
-	15	TRBV5-1	TRBJ1-5	TRBD1	CASSWGQGYNQPQHF	TGCGCCAGCAGCTGGGGACAGGGATACAATCAGCCCCAGCATTTT
few	15	TRBV19	TRBJ2-1	TRBD1	CASMVSGTGRGLQFF	TGTGCCAGTATGGTCTCTGGGACAGGGAGGGGGTTGCAGTTCTTC
many	14	TRBV24-1	TRBJ2-7	-	CATSDLNGGGEQYF	TGTGCCACCAGTGATTTGAATGGGGGCGGCGAGCAGTACTTC
once	14	TRBV5-1	TRBJ1-2	-	CASSQTQGIYGYTF	TGCGCCAGCAGCCAGACACAGGGTATCTATGGCTACACCTTC
many	11	TRBV28	TRBJ2-3	-	CASSFGNTQYF	TGTGCCAGCAGCTTCGGGAATACGCAGTATTTT
many	17	TRBV3-1	TRBJ2-1	TRBD2	CASSLTTSGRSYNEQFF	TGTGCCAGCAGCCTGACGACTAGCGGGAGGTCCTACAATGAGCAGTTCTTC
-	14	TRBV27	TRBJ2-5	-	CASSSLQEGETQYF	TGTGCCAGCAGTTCGCTCCAGGAGGGAGAGACCCAGTACTTC
many	12	TRBV15	TRBJ2-7	-	CATSSRFPEQYF	TGTGCCACCAGCTCCCGGTTCCCCGAGCAGTACTTC
many	15	TRBV9	TRBJ1-5	TRBD1	CASSAQGGRNQPQHF	TGTGCCAGCAGCGCCCAGGGGGGACGCAATCAGCCCCAGCATTTT
many	16	TRBV12-3/TRBV12-4	TRBJ1-5	-	CASRKGGGHLNQPQHF	TGTGCCAGCAGAAAAGGGGGGGGGCACCTCAATCAGCCCCAGCATTTT
many	15	TRBV2	TRBJ2-4	-	CASSEYGALTGIQYF	TGTGCCAGCAGTGAATATGGGGCCCTGACCGGCATTCAGTACTTC
many	16	TRBV18	TRBJ2-2	TRBD1	CASSPPVGGTGGELFF	TGTGCCAGCTCACCACCGGTTGGCGGGACAGGCGGGGAGCTGTTTTTT
many	16	TRBV28	TRBJ2-7	TRBD2	CASSSTSPAGAYEQYF	TGTGCCAGCAGTTCAACTTCACCAGCGGGAGCCTACGAGCAGTACTTC
-	14	TRBV6-2/TRBV6-3	TRBJ1-4	-	CASRRGVLDEKLFF	TGTGCCAGCAGGAGAGGAGTCCTTGATGAAAAACTGTTTTTT
many	15	TRBV11-2	TRBJ1-1	-	CASSWLQGWSAEAFF	TGTGCCAGCAGCTGGTTACAGGGTTGGTCGGCTGAAGCTTTCTTT
-	14	TRBV6-5	TRBJ2-5	-	CASSYSASQETQYF	TGTGCCAGCAGTTACTCTGCGTCCCAAGAGACCCAGTACTTC
-	18	TRBV7-7	TRBJ2-1	TRBD2	CASSLSLAEEGTYNEQFF	TGTGCTAGCAGCTTAAGCCTAGCGGAGGAGGGAACCTACAATGAGCAGTTCTTC
many	15	TRBV2	TRBJ2-7	TRBD2	CASSLAGGSSYEQYF	TGTGCCAGCAGTTTAGCGGGAGGGAGCTCCTACGAGCAGTACTTC
-	15	TRBV4-1	TRBJ2-6	-	CASSRTDSGANVLTF	TGCGCCAGCAGCCGGACAGACTCTGGGGCCAACGTCCTGACTTTC
many	15	TRBV10-3	TRBJ2-3	TRBD1	CAISESGQGTDTQYF	TGTGCCATCAGTGAGTCGGGACAGGGCACAGATACGCAGTATTTT
few	12	TRBV7-9	TRBJ2-7	-	CASSSRGGEQYF	TGTGCCAGCAGCTCAAGGGGAGGCGAGCAGTACTTC
many	12	TRBV6-2/TRBV6-3	TRBJ2-2	-	CASSENTGELFF	TGTGCCAGCAGTGAGAACACCGGGGAGCTGTTTTTT
few	12	TRBV7-2	TRBJ2-7	-	CATTWRNYEQYF	TGTGCCACAACTTGGAGGAATTACGAGCAGTACTTC